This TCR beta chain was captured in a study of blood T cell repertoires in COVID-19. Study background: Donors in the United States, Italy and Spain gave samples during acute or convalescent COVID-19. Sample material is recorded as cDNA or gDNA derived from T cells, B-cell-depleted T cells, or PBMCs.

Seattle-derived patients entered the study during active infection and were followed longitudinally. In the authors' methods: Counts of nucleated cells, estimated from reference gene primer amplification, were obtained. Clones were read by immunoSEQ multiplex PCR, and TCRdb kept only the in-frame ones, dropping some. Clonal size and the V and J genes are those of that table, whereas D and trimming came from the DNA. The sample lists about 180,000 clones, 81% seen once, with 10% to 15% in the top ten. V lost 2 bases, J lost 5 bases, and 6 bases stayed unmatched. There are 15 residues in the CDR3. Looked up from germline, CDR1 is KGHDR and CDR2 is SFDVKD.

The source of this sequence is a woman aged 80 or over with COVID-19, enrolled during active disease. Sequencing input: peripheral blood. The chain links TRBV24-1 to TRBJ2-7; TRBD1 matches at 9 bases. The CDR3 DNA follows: TGTGCCACCAGTGATTCCGGGACAGGGAATAACGAGCAGTACTTC. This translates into CATSDSGTGNNEQYF.